The clone carrying this T cell receptor (beta chain) was seen repeatedly, ten times or more. V was clipped by 1 base and J by 5 bases, with 17 bases between them. CDR1 and CDR2 from the germline V gene are MGHRA and YSYEKL. The length of the CDR3 is 16 residues. These data come from a study of beta chain features in type 1 diabetes. The whole isolated RNA underwent reverse transcription, so sequencing captured expressed TCRB transcripts. This table comes from immunoSEQ multiplex PCR, and its TCRdb copy is limited to in-frame clones, with some not included. The data show roughly 290,000 clones, 8% seen once.

This sequence originates from a young woman in good health. This chain joins TRBV4-1 and TRBJ1-2, with a tentative D call TRBD1 (5 bases). The sample comprised central memory CD4+ T cells from blood. The CDR3 spells CASSQAPGITPYGYTF. The CDR3 DNA is TGCGCCAGCAGCCAAGCCCCAGGGATTACCCCTTATGGCTACACCTTC.